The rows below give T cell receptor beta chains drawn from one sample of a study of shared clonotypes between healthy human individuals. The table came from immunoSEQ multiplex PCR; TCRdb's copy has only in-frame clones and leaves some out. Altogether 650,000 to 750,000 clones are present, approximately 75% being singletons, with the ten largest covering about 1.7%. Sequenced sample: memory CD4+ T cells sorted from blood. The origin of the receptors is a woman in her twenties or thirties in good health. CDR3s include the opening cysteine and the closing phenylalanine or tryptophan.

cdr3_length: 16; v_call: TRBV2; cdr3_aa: CASKRLAGGGVDTQYF
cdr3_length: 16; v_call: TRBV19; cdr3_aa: CASSGQGGLLNTEAFF
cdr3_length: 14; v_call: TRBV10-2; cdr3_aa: CASSVDGENTEAFF
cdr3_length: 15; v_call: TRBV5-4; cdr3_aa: CASSFLTGGTGELFF
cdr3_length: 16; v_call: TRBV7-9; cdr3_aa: CASSFGTGTSADTQYF
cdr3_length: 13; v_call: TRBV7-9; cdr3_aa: CASSLPGEETQYF
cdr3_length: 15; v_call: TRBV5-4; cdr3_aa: CASSFDRDDTGELFF
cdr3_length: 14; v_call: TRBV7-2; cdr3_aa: CASSPGQASYEQYF
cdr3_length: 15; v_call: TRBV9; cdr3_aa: CASSVTSGRAIEQFF
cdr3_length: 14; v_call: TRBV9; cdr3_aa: CASSVGGYDTEAFF
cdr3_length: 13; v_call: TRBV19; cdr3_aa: CASSTTGSGTQYF
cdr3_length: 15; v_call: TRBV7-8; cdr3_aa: CASSFQRTGRHEQYF
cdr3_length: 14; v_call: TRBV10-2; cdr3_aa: CASSESISNQPQHF
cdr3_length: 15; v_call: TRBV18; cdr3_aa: CASSPRQGFTGELFF
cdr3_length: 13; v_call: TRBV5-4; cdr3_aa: CASSLKSDYEQYF
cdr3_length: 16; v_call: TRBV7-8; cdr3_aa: CASTFPGGRGEVAQYF
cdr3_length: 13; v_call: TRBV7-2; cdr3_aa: CASSLYRQETQYF
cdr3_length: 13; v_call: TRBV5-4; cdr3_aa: CASSGRDGYEQYF
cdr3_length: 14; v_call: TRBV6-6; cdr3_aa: CASSRTSGTGELFF
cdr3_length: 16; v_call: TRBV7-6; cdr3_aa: CASSLDSSGTGTAAFF
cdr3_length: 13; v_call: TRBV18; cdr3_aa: CASSPSGYNGYTF